The clone carrying this T cell receptor (beta chain) was observed a few times. TCRdb keeps only in-frame clones here, not all; method: immunoSEQ multiplex PCR. The profile shows fewer than 200,000 clones, over 65% of them singletons. The sample belongs to a study of blood T cell repertoires in COVID-19. This CDR3 is built from 13 residues. Trimming took 4 bases from V and 3 from J; bases not matched to a gene: 3. Germline lookup yields CDR1 WNHNN and CDR2 SYGVQD (reference sequence). The V gene is TRBV10-1, the J gene TRBJ2-7; 7 bases are a match to TRBD1. The specimen was peripheral blood. This sequence was found in an elderly woman with acute or convalescent COVID-19. The CDR3 DNA follows: TGCGCCAGCAGTGCGGGGACAGACTACGAGCAGTACTTC. Translating it yields CASSAGTDYEQYF.